This T cell receptor beta chain was identified in a study of shared clonotypes between healthy human individuals. Per the authors' pipeline: Quality scores were absent from the junction-only immunoSEQ sequences, so filtering differed. Measured with immunoSEQ multiplex PCR; TCRdb has only the in-frame clones, and not every one. The DNA gave D and trimming, while V, J and clone size come from that table. The sample records around 1.1 million clones, 78% being singletons. Germline CDR1 SGHRS, CDR2 YFSETQ. V gave up 0 bases and J gave up 0 bases, with 9 bases separating them. The CDR3 contains 15 residues.

This sequence joins TRBV5-1 and TRBJ1-1, with D uncertain. Material: memory CD4+ T cells from PBMCs. The subset: CD45RA-negative fraction. The sequence came from a man between 18 and 29 years old in good health. Some clones in this sample may be carry-over from other donors' samples. The CDR3 DNA is TGCGCCAGCAGCTTGGGACAATGGGTGAACACTGAAGCTTTCTTT. Its protein is CASSLGQWVNTEAFF.